This TCR beta chain comes out of a study of shared clonotypes between healthy human individuals. Overall study: Plates per donor: three CD4 naive, three CD4 memory, two CD8 naive, one CD8 memory.

Naive CD8 cells lacked CD45RO, underwent positive selection for CCR7 and left out terminally differentiated effector memory CD45RA+ cells. Healthy and HIV-negative, the adult donors had no recent acute infections or vaccinations. In regard to this clone: The target antigen is unknown.

The CDR3 consists of 15 residues. CDR1 and CDR2 from the germline V gene are SGDLS and YYNGEE. Germline trimming cut 1 base from V and 10 bases from J; bases unmatched to any gene: 11. Each PCR replicate from the sorted subsets contained about 200 ng DNA, which is some 31,000 T cell genomes. Here immunoSEQ multiplex PCR was the method, and the copy in TCRdb shows in-frame clones only, minus some. Of around 600,000 clones listed, 95% to 98% are singletons. Broader study findings: Only blood samples were collected, and tissue repertoires likely differ.

The specimen was naive CD8+ T cells sorted from blood. This clonotype originated in a man aged 25 to 45 in good health. The chain links TRBV9 to TRBJ1-3, with 7 bases matching TRBD1. DNA of the CDR3: TGTGCCAGCAGCGTATCAACAGGGGTCGGTGCTACCATATATTTT. Its translation: CASSVSTGVGATIYF.